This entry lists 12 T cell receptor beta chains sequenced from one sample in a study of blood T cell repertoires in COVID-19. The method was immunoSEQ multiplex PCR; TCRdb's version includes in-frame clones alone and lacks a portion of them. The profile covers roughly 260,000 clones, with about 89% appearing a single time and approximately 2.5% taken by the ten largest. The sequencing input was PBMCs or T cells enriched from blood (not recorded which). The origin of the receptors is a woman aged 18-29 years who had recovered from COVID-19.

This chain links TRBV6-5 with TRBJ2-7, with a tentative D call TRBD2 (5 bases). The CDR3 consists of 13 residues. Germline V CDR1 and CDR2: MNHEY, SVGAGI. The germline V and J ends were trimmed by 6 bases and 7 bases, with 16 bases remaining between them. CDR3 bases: TGTGCCAGCAGCGAGACCCGGGGTTGGGAGCAGTACTTC. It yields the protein CASSETRGWEQYF.

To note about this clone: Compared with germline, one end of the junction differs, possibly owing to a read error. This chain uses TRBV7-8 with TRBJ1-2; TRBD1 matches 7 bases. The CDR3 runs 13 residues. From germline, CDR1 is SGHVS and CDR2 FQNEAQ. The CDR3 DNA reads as TGTGCCAGCAGCTCCGGGACAGAATCCACGCTCTCCTTC. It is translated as CASSSGTESTLSF.

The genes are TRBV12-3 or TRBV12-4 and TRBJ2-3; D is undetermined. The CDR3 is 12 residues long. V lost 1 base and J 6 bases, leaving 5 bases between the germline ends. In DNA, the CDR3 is TGTGCCAGCAGTTTAGGAGTGGATACGCAGTATTTT. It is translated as CASSLGVDTQYF.

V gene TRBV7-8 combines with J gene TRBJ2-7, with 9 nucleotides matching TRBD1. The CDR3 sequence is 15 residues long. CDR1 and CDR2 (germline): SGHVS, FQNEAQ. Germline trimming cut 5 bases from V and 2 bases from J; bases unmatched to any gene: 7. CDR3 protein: CASSPLGTGPYEQYF. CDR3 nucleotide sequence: TGTGCCAGCAGCCCACTAGGGACAGGGCCCTACGAGCAGTACTTC.

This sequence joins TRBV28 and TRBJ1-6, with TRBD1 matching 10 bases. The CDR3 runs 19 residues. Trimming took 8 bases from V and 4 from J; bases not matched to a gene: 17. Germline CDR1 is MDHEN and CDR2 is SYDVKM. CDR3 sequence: CASFKRGTGVPLYNSPLHF. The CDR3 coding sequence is TGTGCCAGCTTTAAACGGGGGACAGGGGTCCCCTTATATAATTCACCCCTCCACTTT. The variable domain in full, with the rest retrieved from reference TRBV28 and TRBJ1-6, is DVKVTQSSRYLVKRTGEKVFLECVQDMDHENMFWYRQDPGLGLRLIYFSYDVKMKEKGDIPEGYSVSREKKERFSLILESASTNQTSMYLCASFKRGTGVPLYNSPLHFGNGTRLTVT.

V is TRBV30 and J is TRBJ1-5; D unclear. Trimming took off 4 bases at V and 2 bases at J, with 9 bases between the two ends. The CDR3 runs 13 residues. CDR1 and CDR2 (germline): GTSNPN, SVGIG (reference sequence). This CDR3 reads CAWNLGGNQPQHF. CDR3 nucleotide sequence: TGTGCCTGGAATCTCGGGGGCAATCAGCCCCAGCATTTT.

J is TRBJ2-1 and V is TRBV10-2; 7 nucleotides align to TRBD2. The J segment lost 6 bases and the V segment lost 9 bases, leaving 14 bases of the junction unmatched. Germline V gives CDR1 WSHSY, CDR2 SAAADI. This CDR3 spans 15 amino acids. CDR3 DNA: TGCGCCAGTCGTGGGTCGTGGGAGGGAATCAATGAGCAGTTCTTC. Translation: CASRGSWEGINEQFF.

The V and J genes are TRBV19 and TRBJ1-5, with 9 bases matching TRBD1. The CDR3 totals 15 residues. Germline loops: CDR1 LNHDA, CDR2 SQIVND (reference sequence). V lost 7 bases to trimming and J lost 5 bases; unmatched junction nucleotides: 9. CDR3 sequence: CASKTTGGGDQPQHF. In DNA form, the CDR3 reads TGTGCCAGTAAGACGACAGGGGGTGGAGATCAGCCCCAGCATTTT.

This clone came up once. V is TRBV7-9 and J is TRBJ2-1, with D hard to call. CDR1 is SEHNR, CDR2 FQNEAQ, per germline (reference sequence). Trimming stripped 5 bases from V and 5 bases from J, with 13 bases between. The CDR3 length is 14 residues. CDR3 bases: TGTGCCAGCAGCCACCGGGTCGAAGACAATGAGCAGTTCTTC. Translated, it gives CASSHRVEDNEQFF.

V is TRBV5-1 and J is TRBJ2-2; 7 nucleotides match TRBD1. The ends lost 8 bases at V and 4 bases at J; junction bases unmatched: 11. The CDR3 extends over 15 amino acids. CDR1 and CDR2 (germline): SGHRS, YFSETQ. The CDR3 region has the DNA TGCGCCAGTAGACTGAGACAGGGAAGCACCGGGGAGCTGTTTTTT. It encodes CASRLRQGSTGELFF.

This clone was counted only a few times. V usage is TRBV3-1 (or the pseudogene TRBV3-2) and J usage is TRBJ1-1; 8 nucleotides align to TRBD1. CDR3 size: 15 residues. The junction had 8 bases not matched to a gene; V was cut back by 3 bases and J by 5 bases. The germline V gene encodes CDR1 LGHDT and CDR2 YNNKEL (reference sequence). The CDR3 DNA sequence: TGTGCCAGCAGCCACCGACCAGGGGGCCTTACTGAAGCTTTCTTT. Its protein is CASSHRPGGLTEAFF.

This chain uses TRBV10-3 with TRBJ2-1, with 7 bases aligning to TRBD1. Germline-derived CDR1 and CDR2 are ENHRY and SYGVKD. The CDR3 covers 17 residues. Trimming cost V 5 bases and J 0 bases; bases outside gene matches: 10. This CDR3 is CAISQTGQVGSYNEQFF. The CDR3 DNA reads TGTGCCATCAGTCAAACCGGACAGGTAGGCTCCTACAATGAGCAGTTCTTC.